A selection of T cell receptor beta chains follows, all from one sample in a study of blood T cell repertoires in COVID-19. TCRdb's copy holds only in-frame clones and misses some; the assay was immunoSEQ multiplex PCR. Found here are fewer than 200,000 clones, 70% to 90% of them singletons; the top ten hold around 4.8%. The sequenced material came from PBMCs or T cells enriched from blood (not recorded which). The receptors come from a woman between 45 and 65 years old who had recovered from COVID-19. CDR3s include the opening cysteine and the closing phenylalanine or tryptophan. A D gene is named only where the DNA matches it firmly. Expanded clones get a size class; other rows say once, few or many, or leave the size out.

clone size: .
CDR3 length: 16
V gene: TRBV10-1
D gene: TRBD2
J gene: TRBJ2-1
CDR3 protein: CASSVGTSGSIGEQFF
CDR3 DNA: TGCGCCAGCAGCGTCGGGACTAGCGGGAGCATTGGTGAGCAGTTCTTC

clone size: .
CDR3 length: 15
V gene: TRBV19
D gene: .
J gene: TRBJ1-4
CDR3 protein: CASSMKGATNEKLFF
CDR3 DNA: TGTGCCAGTAGTATGAAAGGGGCAACTAATGAAAAACTGTTTTTT

clone size: .
CDR3 length: 14
V gene: TRBV2
D gene: .
J gene: TRBJ1-1
CDR3 protein: CASRPGEGSTEAFF
CDR3 DNA: TGTGCCAGCAGACCGGGGGAGGGATCCACTGAAGCTTTCTTT

clone size: .
CDR3 length: 11
V gene: TRBV28
D gene: .
J gene: TRBJ2-1
CDR3 protein: CASSYNREQFF
CDR3 DNA: TGTGCCAGCAGCTATAACAGGGAGCAGTTCTTC

clone size: .
CDR3 length: 16
V gene: TRBV19
D gene: .
J gene: TRBJ1-5
CDR3 protein: CASSIDRTPLGQPQHF
CDR3 DNA: TGTGCCAGTAGTATAGATAGGACACCCCTAGGGCAGCCCCAGCATTTT

clone size: .
CDR3 length: 14
V gene: TRBV3-1/TRBV3-2
D gene: TRBD1
J gene: TRBJ1-4
CDR3 protein: CASSQRDREEKLFF
CDR3 DNA: TGTGCCAGCAGCCAACGGGACAGGGAAGAAAAACTGTTTTTT

clone size: .
CDR3 length: 15
V gene: TRBV5-1
D gene: TRBD1
J gene: TRBJ2-1
CDR3 protein: CASSAGQGAYNEQFF
CDR3 DNA: TGCGCCAGCAGCGCGGGACAGGGGGCCTACAATGAGCAGTTCTTC

clone size: .
CDR3 length: 15
V gene: TRBV9
D gene: TRBD1
J gene: TRBJ1-2
CDR3 protein: CASSSGTGGRYGYTF
CDR3 DNA: TGTGCCAGCAGCTCCGGGACAGGGGGCCGCTATGGCTACACCTTC

clone size: .
CDR3 length: 16
V gene: TRBV18
D gene: TRBD2
J gene: TRBJ2-2
CDR3 protein: CASSPTGLDNTGELFF
CDR3 DNA: TGTGCCAGCTCTCCCACGGGACTAGACAACACCGGGGAGCTGTTTTTT

clone size: .
CDR3 length: 14
V gene: TRBV19
D gene: .
J gene: TRBJ1-5
CDR3 protein: CASRGSGLNQPQHF
CDR3 DNA: TGTGCCAGTAGGGGCTCAGGGTTGAATCAGCCCCAGCATTTT

clone size: .
CDR3 length: 13
V gene: TRBV5-4
D gene: TRBD1
J gene: TRBJ2-1
CDR3 protein: CASSLEGAREQFF
CDR3 DNA: TGTGCCAGCAGCTTGGAGGGGGCTAGGGAGCAGTTCTTC

clone size: many
CDR3 length: 15
V gene: TRBV7-8
D gene: .
J gene: TRBJ2-3
CDR3 protein: CASSRVAVARDTQYF
CDR3 DNA: TGTGCCAGCAGCCGAGTGGCCGTTGCACGAGATACGCAGTATTTT

clone size: few
CDR3 length: 14
V gene: TRBV7-2
D gene: .
J gene: TRBJ2-3
CDR3 protein: CASRPSEATDTQYF
CDR3 DNA: TGTGCCAGCAGGCCTAGTGAGGCCACAGATACGCAGTATTTT

clone size: .
CDR3 length: 16
V gene: TRBV5-3
D gene: .
J gene: TRBJ2-4
CDR3 protein: CARSLFRSEAKNIQYF
CDR3 DNA: TGTGCCAGAAGCTTGTTTAGAAGCGAGGCCAAAAACATTCAGTACTTC

clone size: .
CDR3 length: 16
V gene: TRBV9
D gene: .
J gene: TRBJ2-3
CDR3 protein: CASTPQGDTSTDTQYF
CDR3 DNA: TGTGCCAGCACCCCACAAGGGGACACCAGCACAGATACGCAGTATTTT

clone size: once
CDR3 length: 15
V gene: TRBV28
D gene: .
J gene: TRBJ1-2
CDR3 protein: CASSFGGTTNYGYTF
CDR3 DNA: TGTGCCAGCAGTTTCGGAGGGACTACTAACTATGGCTACACCTTC

clone size: few
CDR3 length: 12
V gene: TRBV25-1
D gene: .
J gene: TRBJ1-1
CDR3 protein: CASSREVTEAFF
CDR3 DNA: TGTGCCAGCAGCAGGGAGGTCACTGAAGCTTTCTTT

clone size: few
CDR3 length: 14
V gene: TRBV5-1
D gene: .
J gene: TRBJ2-2
CDR3 protein: CASRWDTSTGELFF
CDR3 DNA: TGCGCCAGCAGGTGGGACACCAGCACCGGGGAGCTGTTTTTT

clone size: once
CDR3 length: 15
V gene: TRBV2
D gene: TRBD1
J gene: TRBJ1-6
CDR3 protein: CASSELGTGNSPLHF
CDR3 DNA: TGTGCCAGCAGTGAACTCGGGACAGGGAATTCACCCCTCCACTTT

clone size: .
CDR3 length: 13
V gene: TRBV4-1
D gene: .
J gene: TRBJ1-2
CDR3 protein: CASSQDQGRGYTF
CDR3 DNA: TGCGCCAGCAGCCAAGACCAGGGAAGGGGCTACACCTTC

clone size: .
CDR3 length: 14
V gene: TRBV2
D gene: TRBD1
J gene: TRBJ2-2
CDR3 protein: CASGTEKVTGELFF
CDR3 DNA: TGTGCCAGCGGGACAGAGAAGGTCACCGGGGAGCTGTTTTTT

clone size: .
CDR3 length: 15
V gene: TRBV7-2
D gene: .
J gene: TRBJ1-2
CDR3 protein: CASSLAVATLDGYTF
CDR3 DNA: TGTGCCAGCAGCTTAGCAGTCGCGACACTCGATGGCTACACCTTC

clone size: .
CDR3 length: 13
V gene: TRBV11-2
D gene: .
J gene: TRBJ1-1
CDR3 protein: CATRRGWGTEAFF
CDR3 DNA: TGTGCCACCCGACGGGGGTGGGGCACTGAAGCTTTCTTT

clone size: .
CDR3 length: 13
V gene: TRBV6-5
D gene: .
J gene: TRBJ1-6
CDR3 protein: CASSYRPGSPLHF
CDR3 DNA: TGTGCCAGCAGTTACCGCCCAGGGTCACCCCTCCACTTT

clone size: .
CDR3 length: 16
V gene: TRBV10-3
D gene: TRBD2
J gene: TRBJ2-1
CDR3 protein: CAISQAGTSGSYEQFF
CDR3 DNA: TGTGCCATCAGCCAAGCCGGGACTAGCGGGAGTTATGAGCAGTTCTTC

clone size: .
CDR3 length: 17
V gene: TRBV7-9
D gene: .
J gene: TRBJ1-1
CDR3 protein: CASSSPRDTYGHTEAFF
CDR3 DNA: TGTGCCAGCAGCTCCCCCCGGGACACCTACGGGCACACTGAAGCTTTCTTT

clone size: .
CDR3 length: 13
V gene: TRBV18
D gene: TRBD1
J gene: TRBJ2-5
CDR3 protein: CASSRTGEETQYF
CDR3 DNA: TGTGCCAGCTCACGGACAGGGGAAGAGACCCAGTACTTC

clone size: .
CDR3 length: 14
V gene: TRBV5-1
D gene: .
J gene: TRBJ1-1
CDR3 protein: CASSLSYRNTEAFF
CDR3 DNA: TGCGCCAGCAGCCTCTCTTACAGGAACACTGAAGCTTTCTTT